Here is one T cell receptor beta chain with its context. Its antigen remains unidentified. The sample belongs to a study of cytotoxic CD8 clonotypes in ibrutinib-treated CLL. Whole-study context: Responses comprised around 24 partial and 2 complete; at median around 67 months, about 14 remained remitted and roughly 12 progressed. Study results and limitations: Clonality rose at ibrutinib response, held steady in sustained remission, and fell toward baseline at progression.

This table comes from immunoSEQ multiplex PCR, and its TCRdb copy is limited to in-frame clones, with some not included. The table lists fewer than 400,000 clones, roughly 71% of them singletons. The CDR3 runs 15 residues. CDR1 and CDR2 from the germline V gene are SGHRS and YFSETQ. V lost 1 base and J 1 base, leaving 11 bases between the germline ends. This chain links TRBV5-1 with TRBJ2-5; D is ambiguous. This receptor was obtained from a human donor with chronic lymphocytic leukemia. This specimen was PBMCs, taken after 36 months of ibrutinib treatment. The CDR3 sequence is CASSLFVAAQETQYF. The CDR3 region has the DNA TGCGCCAGCAGCTTGTTCGTGGCAGCCCAAGAGACCCAGTACTTC.